Listed below are T cell receptor beta chains from one sample, sequenced in a study of T-cell memory formation after mild COVID-19. Using its own MiXCR run on the 5' RACE reads, TCRdb lists one record per CDR3 protein. This sample has about 470,000 distinct CDR3 sequences, with approximately 18% found just once. Sequenced input: PBMCs or a T cell subset sorted from them (not recorded which). These receptors were obtained from an adult woman who had mild COVID-19 (a few samples of this study predate the infection). Cell type and time point are not known. The CDR3 runs from the conserved cysteine through the conserved F or W. A D gene is named only where the DNA matches it firmly. Rows may omit the clone size; those that give it use once, few, many or a size class.

d_call: .
cdr3_length: 15
j_call: TRBJ1-1
v_call: TRBV6-1
clone_size: few
cdr3_aa: CASSEELGYNTEAFF
cdr3_nt: TGTGCCAGCAGTGAAGAGTTGGGGTACAACACTGAAGCTTTCTTT

d_call: .
cdr3_length: 15
j_call: TRBJ2-2
v_call: TRBV7-9
clone_size: .
cdr3_aa: CASSLTNPRTGELFF
cdr3_nt: TGTGCCAGCAGCTTAACGAATCCGAGGACCGGGGAGCTGTTTTTT

d_call: TRBD1
cdr3_length: 14
j_call: TRBJ1-5
v_call: TRBV7-2
clone_size: .
cdr3_aa: CASSSRTGNQPQHF
cdr3_nt: TGTGCCAGCAGCTCCCGGACAGGGAATCAGCCCCAGCATTTT

d_call: .
cdr3_length: 16
j_call: TRBJ2-7
v_call: TRBV18
clone_size: .
cdr3_aa: CASSPLGEVPPYEQYF
cdr3_nt: TGTGCCAGCTCACCACTAGGGGAGGTCCCCCCCTACGAGCAGTACTTC

d_call: .
cdr3_length: 12
j_call: TRBJ1-1
v_call: TRBV12-3/TRBV12-4
clone_size: .
cdr3_aa: CASNKAGVRAFF
cdr3_nt: TGTGCCAGCAATAAGGCAGGGGTGCGAGCTTTCTTT

d_call: TRBD1
cdr3_length: 14
j_call: TRBJ1-2
v_call: TRBV20-1
clone_size: few
cdr3_aa: CSASLPGQNYGYTF
cdr3_nt: TGCAGTGCTAGCCTCCCGGGACAGAACTATGGCTACACCTTC

d_call: .
cdr3_length: 14
j_call: TRBJ2-2
v_call: TRBV6-1
clone_size: .
cdr3_aa: CASSRQGIGGELFF
cdr3_nt: TGTGCCAGCAGTCGTCAGGGTATAGGCGGGGAGCTGTTTTTT

d_call: TRBD2
cdr3_length: 14
j_call: TRBJ2-5
v_call: TRBV9
clone_size: .
cdr3_aa: CASNGGSGGETQYF
cdr3_nt: TGTGCCAGCAACGGTGGTAGCGGGGGAGAGACCCAGTACTTC

d_call: .
cdr3_length: 14
j_call: TRBJ1-1
v_call: TRBV20-1
clone_size: few
cdr3_aa: CSARRGGPGTEAFF
cdr3_nt: TGCAGTGCTAGGAGGGGAGGCCCGGGCACTGAAGCTTTCTTT

d_call: TRBD2
cdr3_length: 16
j_call: TRBJ2-7
v_call: TRBV29-1
clone_size: .
cdr3_aa: CSVEGGLAGGTYEQYF
cdr3_nt: TGCAGCGTTGAAGGGGGACTAGCGGGGGGTACCTACGAGCAGTACTTC

d_call: .
cdr3_length: 14
j_call: TRBJ2-5
v_call: TRBV7-9
clone_size: .
cdr3_aa: CASSYSSALETQYF
cdr3_nt: TGTGCCAGCAGCTACAGCTCCGCGCTCGAGACCCAGTACTTC

d_call: .
cdr3_length: 13
j_call: TRBJ1-1
v_call: TRBV7-9
clone_size: .
cdr3_aa: CASTRGVDTEAFF
cdr3_nt: TGTGCCAGCACGCGTGGGGTTGACACTGAAGCTTTCTTT

d_call: TRBD2
cdr3_length: 15
j_call: TRBJ2-3
v_call: TRBV7-3
clone_size: .
cdr3_aa: CASSFSGGPTDTQYF
cdr3_nt: TGTGCCAGCAGCTTTAGCGGGGGGCCTACAGATACGCAGTATTTT

d_call: .
cdr3_length: 14
j_call: TRBJ1-1
v_call: TRBV10-3
clone_size: few
cdr3_aa: CAISVTAGVTEAFF
cdr3_nt: TGTGCCATCAGTGTGACCGCGGGGGTCACTGAAGCTTTCTTT

d_call: .
cdr3_length: 14
j_call: TRBJ2-1
v_call: TRBV20-1
clone_size: many
cdr3_aa: CSAKNPYDYNEQFF
cdr3_nt: TGCAGTGCTAAGAACCCCTATGACTACAATGAGCAGTTCTTC

d_call: TRBD1
cdr3_length: 12
j_call: TRBJ1-2
v_call: TRBV12-3/TRBV12-4
clone_size: many
cdr3_aa: CASRATGIRYTF
cdr3_nt: TGTGCCAGCAGGGCGACAGGGATAAGGTACACCTTC

d_call: TRBD2
cdr3_length: 16
j_call: TRBJ2-1
v_call: TRBV29-1
clone_size: .
cdr3_aa: CSVTSGGKSSYNEQFF
cdr3_nt: TGCAGCGTTACTAGCGGGGGGAAGAGCTCCTACAATGAGCAGTTCTTC

d_call: .
cdr3_length: 13
j_call: TRBJ2-3
v_call: TRBV9
clone_size: .
cdr3_aa: CASSGGTTDTQYF
cdr3_nt: TGTGCCAGCAGTGGAGGGACGACAGATACGCAGTATTTT

d_call: .
cdr3_length: 15
j_call: TRBJ2-5
v_call: TRBV7-9
clone_size: few
cdr3_aa: CASSPNQGFQETQYF
cdr3_nt: TGTGCCAGCAGCCCCAACCAGGGGTTTCAGGAGACCCAGTACTTC

d_call: .
cdr3_length: 14
j_call: TRBJ1-5
v_call: TRBV7-2
clone_size: many
cdr3_aa: CASSLVAGNQPQHF
cdr3_nt: TGTGCCAGCAGCTTAGTTGCAGGCAATCAGCCCCAGCATTTT

d_call: .
cdr3_length: 14
j_call: TRBJ2-1
v_call: TRBV7-9
clone_size: .
cdr3_aa: CASSLARNYNEQFF
cdr3_nt: TGTGCCAGCAGCTTAGCGCGGAACTACAATGAGCAGTTCTTC

d_call: .
cdr3_length: 14
j_call: TRBJ2-3
v_call: TRBV2
clone_size: .
cdr3_aa: CASMGGSLSDTQYF
cdr3_nt: TGTGCCAGCATGGGCGGCTCCTTGTCAGATACGCAGTATTTT

d_call: TRBD2
cdr3_length: 16
j_call: TRBJ2-2
v_call: TRBV5-8
clone_size: many
cdr3_aa: CASSSWTSGSTGELFF
cdr3_nt: TGTGCCAGCAGCTCCTGGACTAGCGGAAGCACCGGGGAGCTGTTTTTT

d_call: .
cdr3_length: 14
j_call: TRBJ1-1
v_call: TRBV12-3/TRBV12-4
clone_size: few
cdr3_aa: CASSSTGGSTEAFF
cdr3_nt: TGTGCCAGCAGTTCCACGGGGGGTTCCACTGAAGCTTTCTTT

d_call: TRBD1
cdr3_length: 16
j_call: TRBJ1-1
v_call: TRBV18
clone_size: .
cdr3_aa: CASSPRQGAGDTEAFF
cdr3_nt: TGTGCCAGCTCACCACGACAGGGGGCGGGGGACACTGAAGCTTTCTTT

d_call: .
cdr3_length: 16
j_call: TRBJ2-2
v_call: TRBV7-8
clone_size: .
cdr3_aa: CASSLNGRGVRGELFF
cdr3_nt: TGTGCCAGCAGCTTAAATGGCAGGGGTGTCAGGGGGGAGCTGTTTTTT